This T cell receptor (beta chain) comes out of a study of blood T cell repertoires in COVID-19. Study-level information: Sites in the United States, Italy and Spain provided acute and convalescent COVID-19 samples. T cells, B-cell-depleted T cells, or PBMCs supplied cDNA or gDNA.

Trimming removed 3 bases at V and 6 bases at J, with 10 bases between. The V gene's germline CDR1 is ENHRY and CDR2 SYGVKD. CDR3 length: 13 residues. This clone was counted a few times. Assay: immunoSEQ multiplex PCR; the TCRdb copy retains only in-frame clones and omits some. The sample lists fewer than 200,000 clones, 81% seen once, with approximately 11% in the top ten. The Seattle patients joined while their infection was active and were tracked longitudinally afterward. The TCR sequence derives from a woman in her thirties or forties with COVID-19, enrolled during active disease. This chain connects TRBV10-3 to TRBJ2-3; D remains unclear. The sample taken for sequencing was peripheral blood. This CDR3 reads CAISEIGRDTQYF. In DNA, the CDR3 is TGTGCCATCAGTGAAATTGGGCGCGATACGCAGTATTTT.